This paragraph covers one T cell receptor beta chain sequence. The sample originates from a study of cytomegalovirus exposure and HLA in healthy donors. Clones were read by immunoSEQ multiplex PCR, and TCRdb kept only the in-frame ones, dropping some. There are around 250,000 clones in the sample; 90% occur only once, and under 0.4% lies in the top ten. After removal of 3 bases from V and 5 bases from J, the junction contained 3 bases not matched to a gene. This CDR3 region has 13 residues. Germline V CDR1 and CDR2: LNHDA, SQIVND (reference sequence). Sequences were obtained from PBMCs. The gene calls are TRBV19 and TRBJ1-1, with TRBD1 matching over 7 bases. The receptor was isolated from a woman younger than 30 in good health and CMV-seronegative. The CDR3 DNA is TGTGCCAGTAGTATTGCAGGGGGAACTGAAGCTTTCTTT. It encodes CASSIAGGTEAFF. Full variable domain (rest looked up from reference TRBV19 and TRBJ1-1): DGGITQSPKYLFRKEGQNVTLSCEQNLNHDAMYWYRQDPGQGLRLIYYSQIVNDFQKGDIAEGYSVSREKKESFPLTVTSAQKNPTAFYLCASSIAGGTEAFFGQGTRLTVV.